This record covers a single T cell receptor (beta chain). Antigen unknown. The sample is drawn from a study of blood T cells in healthy people across ages. Study findings and constraints: Age brought a roughly linear fall in TCR beta diversity measured per million T cells.

Trimming removed 5 bases at V and 6 bases at J, with 21 bases between. The germline CDR1 and CDR2 sequences are SGHRS and YFSETQ. CDR3 length: 16 residues. With a J-beta primer mix and a sample-barcoded 5' primer, a second PCR ran about 7 to 12 cycles. TCRdb reprocessed the 5' RACE reads via MiXCR and lists one record per CDR3 protein. The repertoire holds 1.5 million to 2 million distinct CDR3 sequences, about 31% seen once, with approximately 10% in the top ten. Each individual donor underwent a draw of roughly 10 milliliters of peripheral blood. The specimen sequenced was blood. V is TRBV5-1 and J is TRBJ2-1, with TRBD2 as a possible D gene (6 bases). The TCR comes from a woman younger than 45 in good health. The CDR3 region has the DNA TGCGCCAGCAGTGCCTATCCGGAGGGCCGGGGCAATGAGCAGTTCTTC. This translates into CASSAYPEGRGNEQFF.